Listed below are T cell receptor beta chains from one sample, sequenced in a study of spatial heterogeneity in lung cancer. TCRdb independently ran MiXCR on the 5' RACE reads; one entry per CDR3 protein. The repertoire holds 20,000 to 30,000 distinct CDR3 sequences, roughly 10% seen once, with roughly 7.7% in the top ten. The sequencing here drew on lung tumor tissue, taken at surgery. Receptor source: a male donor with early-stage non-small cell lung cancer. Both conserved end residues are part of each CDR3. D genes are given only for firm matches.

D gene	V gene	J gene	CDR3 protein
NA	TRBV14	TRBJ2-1	CASSQEQSREQFF
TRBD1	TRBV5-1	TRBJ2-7	CASSTGQGAFEQYF
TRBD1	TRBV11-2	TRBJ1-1	CASSLFTGDDTEAFF
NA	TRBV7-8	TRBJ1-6	CASSLRQGNSPLHF
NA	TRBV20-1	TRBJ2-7	CSVPIEAGSREQYF
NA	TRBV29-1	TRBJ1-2	CSVETPGNYGYTF
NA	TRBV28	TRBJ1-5	CASSLLGQGEGQPQHF
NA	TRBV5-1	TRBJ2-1	CASRQQGGSEGEQFF
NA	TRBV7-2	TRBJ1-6	CASSLAPDRRSSYNSPLHF
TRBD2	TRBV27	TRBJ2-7	CASSLSWASGFYEQYF
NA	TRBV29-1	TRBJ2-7	CSVRGQFYEQYF
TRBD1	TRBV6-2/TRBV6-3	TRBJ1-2	CASSPGQGNYGYTF
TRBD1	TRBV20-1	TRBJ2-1	CSARDRRDRGLREQFF
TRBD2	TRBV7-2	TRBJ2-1	CASRPSGSSYNEQFF
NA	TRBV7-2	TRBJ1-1	CASSAHTEGTEAFF
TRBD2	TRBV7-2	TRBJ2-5	CASSLGGLAQETQYF
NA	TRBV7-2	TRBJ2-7	CASSLVNLRLQHHEQYF
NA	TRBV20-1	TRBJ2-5	CSARNPIRGAQETQYF
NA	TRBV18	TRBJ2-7	CASSPPAGFYEQYF
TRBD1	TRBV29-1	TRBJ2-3	CSVGGQGPTDTQYF
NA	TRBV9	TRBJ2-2	CASSVLGSLTNTGELFF
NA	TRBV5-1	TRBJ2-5	CASSLVEETQYF
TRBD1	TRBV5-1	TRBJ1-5	CASSSGQGSNQPQHF
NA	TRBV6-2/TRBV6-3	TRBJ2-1	CASSYWTGVSYNEQFF
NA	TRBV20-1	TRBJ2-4	CSASRSNSGPKNIQYF
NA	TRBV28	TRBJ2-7	CASSRDLMTGYEQYF
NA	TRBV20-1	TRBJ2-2	CSAGLAGQPGTGELFF
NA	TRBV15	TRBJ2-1	CATSRDGGNNEQFF
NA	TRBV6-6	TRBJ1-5	CASSYSSGGNSNQPQHF
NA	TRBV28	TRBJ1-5	CASSSPGQGNQPQHF
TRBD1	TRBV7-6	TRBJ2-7	CASSFFVGQGTEQYF
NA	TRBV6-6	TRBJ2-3	CASSYSGTGTDTQYF
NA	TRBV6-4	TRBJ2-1	CASSAGTGSYNEQFF
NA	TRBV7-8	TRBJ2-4	CASSLEVAGRGIQYF
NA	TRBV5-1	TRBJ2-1	CASSWAAEQFF
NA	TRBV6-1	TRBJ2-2	CASSEGTGELFF
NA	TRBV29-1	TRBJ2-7	CSAGEGGEQYF